These 11 T cell receptor beta chains were all obtained from the same sample, sequenced in a study of blood T cells in healthy people across ages. A sample-barcoded 5' primer and a J-beta primer mix were used in a second PCR of roughly 6 to 11 cycles. TCRdb called the 5' RACE reads again in MiXCR, with one record for every CDR3 protein. The sample contains almost 800,000 distinct CDR3 sequences, 58% of which appear only once. The specimen sequenced was blood. All receptors come from a man between 25 and 39 years old in good health.

The rearrangement joins TRBV20-1 to TRBJ2-1, with D possibly being TRBD1 or TRBD2 (5 bases each). The CDR3 has 14 residues. From germline, CDR1 is DFQATT and CDR2 SNEGSKA (reference sequence). V dropped 5 bases and J dropped 8 bases, with 19 bases sitting between them. CDR3 sequence reads: CSAPPGAMGDEQFF. DNA of the CDR3: TGCAGTGCTCCCCCCGGGGCAATGGGGGATGAGCAGTTCTTC.

The chain employs TRBV6-1 and TRBJ2-1; D possibly matches TRBD1 or TRBD2 (5 bases each). V lost 8 bases, J lost 5 bases, and 16 bases lay in between. Looked up from germline, CDR1 is MNHNS and CDR2 is SASEGT. CDR3 length: 14 amino acids. CDR3 sequence (DNA): TGTGCCAGCTGGATCGTGGGACGTAACAATGAGCAGTTCTTC. Translated: CASWIVGRNNEQFF.

The V call is TRBV20-1, the J call TRBJ2-5; D is unclear. Germline V CDR1 and CDR2: DFQATT, SNEGSKA (reference sequence). Trimming left V 1 base short and J 5 bases short, with 11 bases between. The CDR3 consists of 13 residues. The CDR3 nucleotides are TGCAGTGCTAGAGCCGAGGTAGTGGAGACCCAGTACTTC. It specifies CSARAEVVETQYF.

The chain couples TRBV7-7 to TRBJ2-3; no clear D. The V end was cut by 1 base, the J end by 6 bases, with 11 bases between. Germline CDR1 and CDR2: SSHAT and FNYEAQ (reference sequence). The CDR3 runs 14 residues. The CDR3 coding sequence is TGTGCCAGCAGCTTAGGGCACTCGGTGGATACGCAGTATTTT. This encodes CASSLGHSVDTQYF.

CDR3 sequence reads: CASSLPGGMDSPLHF. In DNA, the CDR3 is TGTGCCAGCAGCTTACCGGGCGGAATGGATTCACCCCTCCACTTT. The chain is built from TRBV7-9 and TRBJ1-6; D gene uncertain. The CDR3 extends over 15 amino acids. CDR1 and CDR2 (germline): SEHNR, FQNEAQ (reference sequence). V was trimmed by 2 bases and J by 8 bases, leaving 13 bases between them.

This clonotype was seen a single time. V is TRBV5-1 and J is TRBJ2-4, with TRBD1 matching over 8 bases. This CDR3 region has 14 residues. V trimming: 4 bases; J trimming: 3 bases; junction bases outside the gene matches: 3. Germline assignment: CDR1 SGHRS and CDR2 YFSETQ. The DNA for the CDR3 is TGCGCCAGCAGCGTACAGGGGGGCAAAAACATTCAGTACTTC. Its translation: CASSVQGGKNIQYF.

In the case of this clonotype: Being one base from a much bigger clone, this may be a read error. The chain has TRBV20-1 and TRBJ2-1, with TRBD2 matching over 7 bases. From germline, CDR1 is DFQATT and CDR2 SNEGSKA (reference sequence). The CDR3 consists of 13 residues. J was trimmed by 8 bases and V by 0 bases; bases with no gene match: 4. DNA for the CDR3: TGCAGTGCTAGAGATATGGGGGGGGATGAGCAGTTCTTC. Protein: CSARDMGGDEQFF.

This rearrangement joins TRBV6-6 to TRBJ2-4, with 7 bases aligning to TRBD2. The DNA matches TRBJ2-7 better at its end, which makes the J call doubtful. The length of the CDR3 is 10 residues. CDR1 is MNHNY and CDR2 is SVGAGI in the germline V gene (reference sequence). The CDR3 region is CASGGGEQYF. The CDR3 DNA reads as TGTGCCAGCGGCGGGGGCGAGCAGTACTTC.

The V and J genes are TRBV7-3 and TRBJ2-3, with D possibly being TRBD2 (6 bases). CDR1 and CDR2 (germline): SGHTA, FQGTGA. V gave up 1 base and J gave up 2 bases, with 10 bases separating them. CDR3 length: 15 residues. As DNA, the CDR3 is TGTGCCAGCAGCTTAATGGGACTTCCCACAGATACGCAGTATTTT. Residues: CASSLMGLPTDTQYF.

V gene TRBV21-1 combines with J gene TRBJ2-7; the table's D call TRBD1 went unverified against the DNA. TRBV21-1 is a listed pseudogene. The CDR3 length is 16 residues. CDR3 nucleotide sequence: TGTGCCAGCAGCGGCCAGACAGGGAGCCCCTCCTACGAGCAGTACTTC. Amino acid sequence: CASSGQTGSPSYEQYF.

This chain uses TRBV15 with TRBJ2-7; possibly TRBD1 or TRBD2 for D (5 bases each). CDR1 is LNHNV and CDR2 is YYDKDF in the germline V gene (reference sequence). The CDR3 is made up of 14 amino acids. V was trimmed by 4 bases and J by 7 bases, leaving 17 bases between them. The CDR3 region is CATSKQEAPREQYF. In DNA, the CDR3 is TGTGCCACCAGCAAACAGGAGGCGCCTCGGGAGCAGTACTTC.